This is a list of T cell receptor beta chains from one sample in a study of T cell changes during pregnancy in multiple sclerosis. Produced via immunoSEQ multiplex PCR; TCRdb's table is partial and in-frame only. The sample includes roughly 16,000 clones, roughly 88% of them seen just once. The sample consisted of CD8+ T cells from peripheral blood mononuclear cells, taken after pregnancy. The receptors derive from a female donor in good health, enrolled as a control in a pregnancy study. CDR3s include the opening cysteine and the closing phenylalanine or tryptophan. A D gene is named only where the DNA matches it firmly. Part of the rows lack a size; the others show once, few, many or a class for expanded clones.

CDR3 length	V gene	clone size	D gene	J gene	CDR3 protein	CDR3 DNA
12	TRBV10-3	.	.	TRBJ1-4	CATRDINEKLFF	TGTGCCACCCGGGACATTAATGAAAAACTGTTTTTT
12	TRBV29-1	medium-sized	.	TRBJ2-7	CSARDWAFEQYF	TGCAGCGCCCGGGACTGGGCGTTCGAGCAGTACTTC
17	TRBV5-1	.	TRBD2	TRBJ2-1	CASSLESSGSSYNEQFF	TGCGCCAGCAGCTTGGAGTCTAGCGGGAGCTCCTACAATGAGCAGTTCTTC
14	TRBV5-8	.	.	TRBJ2-1	CASSLGTGYNEQFF	TGTGCCAGCAGCTTAGGTACAGGATACAATGAGCAGTTCTTC
15	TRBV7-9	.	.	TRBJ2-1	CASSLVADTYNEQFF	TGTGCCAGCAGCTTAGTAGCGGATACTTACAATGAGCAGTTCTTC
17	TRBV27	.	TRBD2	TRBJ2-1	CASSFRLAGLRNDEQFF	TGTGCCAGCAGTTTCCGACTAGCGGGCTTAAGGAACGATGAGCAGTTCTTC
16	TRBV6-1	.	TRBD1	TRBJ1-5	CASSERGTENNQPQHF	TGTGCCAGCAGTGAAAGGGGGACAGAAAACAATCAGCCCCAGCATTTT
17	TRBV27	.	.	TRBJ1-4	CASSFRTGGTTNEKLFF	TGTGCCAGCAGTTTCCGGACTGGAGGCACAACTAATGAAAAACTGTTTTTT
15	TRBV7-2	.	TRBD2	TRBJ2-7	CASSLGGGPMREQYF	TGTGCCAGCAGCTTAGGGGGAGGGCCTATGAGGGAGCAGTACTTC
15	TRBV6-1	.	.	TRBJ2-2	CASIPSSENTGELFF	TGTGCCAGCATCCCGAGTAGCGAGAACACCGGGGAGCTGTTTTTT
15	TRBV19	.	TRBD2	TRBJ2-2	CASSSWAGDPGELFF	TGTGCCAGTAGTAGTTGGGCGGGAGATCCCGGGGAGCTGTTTTTT
15	TRBV6-1	.	.	TRBJ1-1	CASSEARYLDTEAFF	TGTGCCAGCAGTGAAGCGCGGTATTTGGACACTGAAGCTTTCTTT
14	TRBV7-9	once	TRBD1	TRBJ1-2	CASSLVGQRDGYTF	TGTGCCAGCAGCTTAGTGGGACAGAGGGATGGCTACACCTTC